This TCR beta chain was sequenced in a study of blood T cell repertoires in COVID-19. Study at large: Sites in the United States, Italy and Spain provided acute and convalescent COVID-19 samples. PBMCs, B-cell-depleted T cells, or T cells were the source of the cDNA or gDNA that made up the material.

In the original processing: Reference gene primer amplification gave estimated nucleated cell counts. TCRdb's table, derived via immunoSEQ multiplex PCR, lists solely in-frame clones and lacks some. Clone size and V and J calls were adopted from that table, with D and trimming inferred from the DNA. The sample carries around 69,000 clones, 65% to 90% recorded once. The V gene's germline CDR1 is MDHEN and CDR2 SYDVKM. The CDR3 has 12 residues. The V gene lost 5 bases and the J gene lost 5 bases, with 9 bases spanning the gap. The count of this clone is one. Sequencing was performed on peripheral blood. The V gene is TRBV28, the J gene TRBJ2-5; D is ambiguous. This TCR was recovered from a man in his fifties or sixties with acute or convalescent COVID-19. CDR3 in amino acids: CASSLTRETQYF. CDR3 sequence (DNA): TGTGCCAGCAGTCTAACCAGGGAGACCCAGTACTTC.